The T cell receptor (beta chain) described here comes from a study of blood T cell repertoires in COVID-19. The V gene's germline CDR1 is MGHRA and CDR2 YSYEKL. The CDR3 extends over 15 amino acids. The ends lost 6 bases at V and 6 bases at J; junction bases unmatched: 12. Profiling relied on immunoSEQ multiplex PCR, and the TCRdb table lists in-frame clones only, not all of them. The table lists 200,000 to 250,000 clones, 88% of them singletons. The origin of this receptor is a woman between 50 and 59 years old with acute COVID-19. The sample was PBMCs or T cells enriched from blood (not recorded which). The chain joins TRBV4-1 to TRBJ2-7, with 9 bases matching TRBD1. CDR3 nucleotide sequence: TGCGCCAGCAGTCAGACCCGGACAGGGGAGGGCGAGCAGTACTTC. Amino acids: CASSQTRTGEGEQYF.